The rows below give T cell receptor beta chains drawn from one sample of a study of identifying expanded T cells in peripheral blood. Assay used: immunoSEQ multiplex PCR; TCRdb lists only in-frame clones, some missing. The sample contains about 58,000 clones, approximately 89% of which appear only once. Sequences were obtained from blood. Receptor source: a person between 18 and 75 years old in good health. The conserved cysteine and the conserved F or W are not part of the CDR3 here. The order of the fields is V gene, J gene, CDR3 protein.

v_gene: TRBV9
j_gene: TRBJ2-1
CDR3aa: ASSDLLDLAYNEQF

v_gene: TRBV5-6
j_gene: TRBJ2-5
CDR3aa: ASSSTRGPQETQY

v_gene: TRBV29-1
j_gene: TRBJ2-1
CDR3aa: SVEGGSYNEQF

v_gene: TRBV5-6
j_gene: TRBJ2-3
CDR3aa: ASQRADTQY

v_gene: TRBV28
j_gene: TRBJ1-3
CDR3aa: ASAWGGGGNTIY

v_gene: TRBV5-1
j_gene: TRBJ2-6
CDR3aa: ASSSTGDSLSGANVLT

v_gene: TRBV5-6
j_gene: TRBJ1-2
CDR3aa: ASSPGAYGYT

v_gene: TRBV4-1
j_gene: TRBJ1-5
CDR3aa: ASSLDRSNQPQH

v_gene: TRBV28
j_gene: TRBJ1-2
CDR3aa: ASSTLNQGGGYT

v_gene: TRBV2
j_gene: TRBJ2-7
CDR3aa: ASSDPAGLAFYEQY

v_gene: TRBV25-1
j_gene: TRBJ1-1
CDR3aa: ASNPTGKGAEAF

v_gene: TRBV11-1
j_gene: TRBJ2-7
CDR3aa: ASSLAGDSSYEQY

v_gene: TRBV6-1
j_gene: TRBJ2-3
CDR3aa: ASSEPGLTDTQY

v_gene: TRBV19
j_gene: TRBJ2-2
CDR3aa: ASSSQGGITGELF

v_gene: TRBV2
j_gene: TRBJ1-6
CDR3aa: ASSITGGDSPLH

v_gene: TRBV4-1
j_gene: TRBJ1-5
CDR3aa: ASSQESGGERFQH

v_gene: TRBV7-2
j_gene: TRBJ2-1
CDR3aa: ASSPRGREQF

v_gene: TRBV11-3
j_gene: TRBJ2-1
CDR3aa: ARPNSGNEQF

v_gene: TRBV9
j_gene: TRBJ2-1
CDR3aa: ASSAGGSYNEQF

v_gene: TRBV25-1
j_gene: TRBJ1-4
CDR3aa: ASSEPQPGQINEKLF

v_gene: TRBV7-2
j_gene: TRBJ1-1
CDR3aa: ASSLNIHTEAF

v_gene: TRBV28
j_gene: TRBJ2-3
CDR3aa: ASSFSGRSTDTQY

v_gene: TRBV29-1
j_gene: TRBJ1-1
CDR3aa: SVRTGGFGEAF

v_gene: TRBV4-3
j_gene: TRBJ1-2
CDR3aa: ASSQEAGFGYT

v_gene: TRBV5-5
j_gene: TRBJ1-1
CDR3aa: ASSDRDRRNTEAF

v_gene: TRBV7-9
j_gene: TRBJ2-5
CDR3aa: ASSSDQDWETQY

v_gene: TRBV7-9
j_gene: TRBJ2-3
CDR3aa: ASSSRLGTDTQY

v_gene: TRBV7-2
j_gene: TRBJ1-1
CDR3aa: ASSLPRVDTEAF

v_gene: TRBV9
j_gene: TRBJ2-7
CDR3aa: ASSVEGNPTYEQY

v_gene: TRBV5-1
j_gene: TRBJ2-7
CDR3aa: ASSLGGNPYEQY

v_gene: TRBV29-1
j_gene: TRBJ2-3
CDR3aa: SVDWRGTDTQY

v_gene: TRBV11-2
j_gene: TRBJ1-3
CDR3aa: ASSITGLSTDTIY

v_gene: TRBV6-6
j_gene: TRBJ2-1
CDR3aa: ASTIGTGWVEQF

v_gene: TRBV6-5
j_gene: TRBJ1-5
CDR3aa: ADGRQGLEDQPQH

v_gene: TRBV10-2
j_gene: TRBJ2-5
CDR3aa: ASRSSGGLETQY

v_gene: TRBV25-1
j_gene: TRBJ2-7
CDR3aa: ASQSHRDPYEQY

v_gene: TRBV28
j_gene: TRBJ2-7
CDR3aa: ASSLLAGSYEQY

v_gene: TRBV7-2
j_gene: TRBJ1-4
CDR3aa: ASTGQGVSGEKLF

v_gene: TRBV28
j_gene: TRBJ1-2
CDR3aa: ASSSSPLNYGYT

v_gene: TRBV5-8
j_gene: TRBJ2-3
CDR3aa: ASSYSGTLTDTQY